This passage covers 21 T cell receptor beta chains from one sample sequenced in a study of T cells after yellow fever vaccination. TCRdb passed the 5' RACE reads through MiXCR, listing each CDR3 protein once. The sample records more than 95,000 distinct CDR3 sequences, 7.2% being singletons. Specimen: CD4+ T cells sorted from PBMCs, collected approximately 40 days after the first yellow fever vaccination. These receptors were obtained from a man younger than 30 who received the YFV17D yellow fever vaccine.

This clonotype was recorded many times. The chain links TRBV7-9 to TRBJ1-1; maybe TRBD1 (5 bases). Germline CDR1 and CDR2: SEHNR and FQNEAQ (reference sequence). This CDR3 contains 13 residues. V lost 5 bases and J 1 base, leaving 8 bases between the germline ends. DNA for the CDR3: TGTGCCAGCAGCATGACAGAGAACACTGAAGCTTTCTTT. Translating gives CASSMTENTEAFF.

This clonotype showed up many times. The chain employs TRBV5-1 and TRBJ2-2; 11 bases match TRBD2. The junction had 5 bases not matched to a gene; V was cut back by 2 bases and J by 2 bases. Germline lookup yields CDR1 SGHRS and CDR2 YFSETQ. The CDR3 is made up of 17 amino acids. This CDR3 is CASSFLAGGLNTGELFF. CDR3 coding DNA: TGCGCCAGCAGCTTCCTAGCGGGGGGTCTTAACACCGGGGAGCTGTTTTTT.

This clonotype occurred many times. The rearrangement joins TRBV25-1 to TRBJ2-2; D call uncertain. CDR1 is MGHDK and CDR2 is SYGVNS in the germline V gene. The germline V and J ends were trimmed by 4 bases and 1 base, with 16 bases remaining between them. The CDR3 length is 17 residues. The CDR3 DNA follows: TGTGCCAGCAGTGGCCCTCGAAGGACCAAGAACACCGGGGAGCTGTTTTTT. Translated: CASSGPRRTKNTGELFF.

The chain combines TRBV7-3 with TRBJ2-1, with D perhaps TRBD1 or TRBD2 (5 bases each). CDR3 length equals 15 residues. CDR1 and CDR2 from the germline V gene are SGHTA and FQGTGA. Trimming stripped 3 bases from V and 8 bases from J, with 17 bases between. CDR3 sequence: CASSFSGPPSDEQFF. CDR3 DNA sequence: TGTGCCAGCAGCTTCTCGGGGCCCCCTTCGGATGAGCAGTTCTTC.

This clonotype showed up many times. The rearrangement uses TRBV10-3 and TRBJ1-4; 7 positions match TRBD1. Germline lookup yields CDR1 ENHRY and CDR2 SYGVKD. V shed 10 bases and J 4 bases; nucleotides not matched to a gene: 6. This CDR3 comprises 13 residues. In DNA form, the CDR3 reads TGTGCCACCACAGGGGACCATAATGAAAAACTGTTTTTT. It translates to CATTGDHNEKLFF.

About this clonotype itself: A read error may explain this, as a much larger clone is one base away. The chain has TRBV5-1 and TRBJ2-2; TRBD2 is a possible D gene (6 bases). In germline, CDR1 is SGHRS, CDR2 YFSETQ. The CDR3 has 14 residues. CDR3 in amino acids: CASSLGTNTGELIF. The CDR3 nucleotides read TGCGCCAGCAGCTTGGGGACTAACACCGGGGAGCTGATTTTT.

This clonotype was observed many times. The CDR3 here is CASSLGGGRNTEAFF. CDR3 bases: TGTGCCAGCAGCTTAGGGGGGGGCAGGAACACTGAAGCTTTCTTT. The V and J genes are TRBV7-9 and TRBJ1-1; weak D call: TRBD1 (6 bases). In germline, CDR1 is SEHNR, CDR2 FQNEAQ (reference sequence). The V end lost 1 base, the J end lost 1 base, and 10 bases lay between the germline ends. The CDR3 has 15 amino acids.

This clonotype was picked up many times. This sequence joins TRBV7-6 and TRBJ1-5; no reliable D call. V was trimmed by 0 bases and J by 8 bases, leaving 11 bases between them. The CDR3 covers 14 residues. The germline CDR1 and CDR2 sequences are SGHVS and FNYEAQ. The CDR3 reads CASSLAPSVEPQHF. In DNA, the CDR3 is TGTGCCAGCAGCTTAGCGCCGTCAGTGGAGCCCCAGCATTTT.

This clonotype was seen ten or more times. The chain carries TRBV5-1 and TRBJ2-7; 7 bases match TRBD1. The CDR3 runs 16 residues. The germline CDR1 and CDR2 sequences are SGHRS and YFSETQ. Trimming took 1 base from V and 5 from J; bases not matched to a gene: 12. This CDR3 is CASSLTFQGVMNEQYF. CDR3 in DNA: TGCGCCAGCAGCTTGACCTTTCAGGGGGTAATGAACGAGCAGTACTTC.

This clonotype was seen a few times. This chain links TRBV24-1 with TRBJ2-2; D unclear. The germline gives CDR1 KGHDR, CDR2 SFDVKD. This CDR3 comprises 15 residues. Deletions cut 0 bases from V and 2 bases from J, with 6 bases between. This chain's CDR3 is CATSDLPGNTGELFF. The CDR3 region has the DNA TGTGCCACCAGTGATTTGCCCGGAAACACCGGGGAGCTGTTTTTT.

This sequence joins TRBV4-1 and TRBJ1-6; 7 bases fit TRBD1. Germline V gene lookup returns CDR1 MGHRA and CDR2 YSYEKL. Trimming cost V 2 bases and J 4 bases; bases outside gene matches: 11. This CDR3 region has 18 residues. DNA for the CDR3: TGCGCCAGCAGCCAATGGATACCCGGGACAGAGTATAATTCACCCCTCCACTTT. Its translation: CASSQWIPGTEYNSPLHF.

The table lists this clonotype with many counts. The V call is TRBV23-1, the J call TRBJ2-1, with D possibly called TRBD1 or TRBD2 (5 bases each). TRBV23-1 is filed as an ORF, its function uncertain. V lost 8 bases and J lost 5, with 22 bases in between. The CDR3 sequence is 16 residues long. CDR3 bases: TGCGCCAGCGGACACCAAAACCGGGAACCAAACAATGAGCAGTTCTTC. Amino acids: CASGHQNREPNNEQFF.

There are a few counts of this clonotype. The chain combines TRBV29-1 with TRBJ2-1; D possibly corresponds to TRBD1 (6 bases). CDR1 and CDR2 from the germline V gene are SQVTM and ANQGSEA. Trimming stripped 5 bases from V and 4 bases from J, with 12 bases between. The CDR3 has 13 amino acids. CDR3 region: CSVSRDKYNEQFF. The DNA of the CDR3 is TGCAGCGTTTCCCGGGACAAATACAATGAGCAGTTCTTC.

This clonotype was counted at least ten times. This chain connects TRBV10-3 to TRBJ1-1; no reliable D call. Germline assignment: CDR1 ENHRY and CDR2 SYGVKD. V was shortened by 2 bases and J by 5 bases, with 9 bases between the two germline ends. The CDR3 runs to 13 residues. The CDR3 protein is CAISEGRGTEAFF. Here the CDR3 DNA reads TGTGCCATCAGTGAGGGCAGAGGTACTGAAGCTTTCTTT.

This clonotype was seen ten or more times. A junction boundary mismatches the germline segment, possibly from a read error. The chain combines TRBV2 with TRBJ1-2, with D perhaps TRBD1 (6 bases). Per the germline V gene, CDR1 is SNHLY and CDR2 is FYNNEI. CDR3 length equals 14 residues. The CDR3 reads CASSDTGPSTWGLF. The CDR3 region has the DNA TGTGCCAGCAGTGACACAGGGCCCTCGACGTGGGGACTCTTC.

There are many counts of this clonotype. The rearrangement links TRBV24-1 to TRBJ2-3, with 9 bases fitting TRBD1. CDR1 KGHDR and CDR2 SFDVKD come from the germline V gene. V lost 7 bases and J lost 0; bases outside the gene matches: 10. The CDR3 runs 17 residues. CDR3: CATSMSGQGHSTDTQYF. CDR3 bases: TGTGCCACCAGCATGTCGGGACAGGGACACAGCACAGATACGCAGTATTTT.

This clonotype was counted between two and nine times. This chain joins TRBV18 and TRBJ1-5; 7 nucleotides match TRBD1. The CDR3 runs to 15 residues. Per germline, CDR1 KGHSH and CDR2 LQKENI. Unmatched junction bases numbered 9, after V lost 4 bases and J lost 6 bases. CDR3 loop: CASSRNSGTAQPQHF. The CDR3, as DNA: TGTGCCAGCTCACGAAACTCCGGGACAGCTCAGCCCCAGCATTTT. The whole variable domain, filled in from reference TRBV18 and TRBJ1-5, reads NAGVMQNPRHLVRRRGQEARLRCSPMKGHSHVYWYRQLPEEGLKFMVYLQKENIIDESGMPKERFSAEFPKEGPSILRIQQVVRGDSAAYFCASSRNSGTAQPQHFGDGTRLSIL.

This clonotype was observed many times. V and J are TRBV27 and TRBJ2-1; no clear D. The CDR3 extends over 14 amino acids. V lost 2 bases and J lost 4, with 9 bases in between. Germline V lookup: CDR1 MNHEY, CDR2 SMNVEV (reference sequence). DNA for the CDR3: TGTGCCAGCAGTTTAACCCTGGAATACAATGAGCAGTTCTTC. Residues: CASSLTLEYNEQFF.

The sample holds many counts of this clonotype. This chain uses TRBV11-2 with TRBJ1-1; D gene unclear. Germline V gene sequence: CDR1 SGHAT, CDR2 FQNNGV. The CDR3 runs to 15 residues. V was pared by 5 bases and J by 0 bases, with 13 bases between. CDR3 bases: TGTGCCAGCAGCCCCGCGACTCGCTTGAACACTGAAGCTTTCTTT. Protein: CASSPATRLNTEAFF.

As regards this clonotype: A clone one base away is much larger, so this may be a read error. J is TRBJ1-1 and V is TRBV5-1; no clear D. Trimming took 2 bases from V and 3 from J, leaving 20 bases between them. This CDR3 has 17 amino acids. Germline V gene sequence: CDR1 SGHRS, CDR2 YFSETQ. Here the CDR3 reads CASSFGPGCVPDTEAFF. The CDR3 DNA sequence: TGCGCCAGCAGCTTTGGCCCGGGCTGCGTCCCCGACACTGAAGCTTTCTTT.

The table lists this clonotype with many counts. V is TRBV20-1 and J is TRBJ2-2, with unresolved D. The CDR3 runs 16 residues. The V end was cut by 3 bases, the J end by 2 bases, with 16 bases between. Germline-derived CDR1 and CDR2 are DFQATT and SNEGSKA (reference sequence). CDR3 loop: CSASGSRGRNTGELFF. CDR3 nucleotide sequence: TGCAGTGCTAGCGGTAGCCGAGGAAGAAACACCGGGGAGCTGTTTTTT.